A selection of T cell receptor beta chains follows, all from one sample in a study of blood T cell repertoires in COVID-19. Sequencing used immunoSEQ multiplex PCR; TCRdb keeps in-frame clones, though not all of them. In the table there are about 75,000 clones, 80% to 90% of which are singletons. Source material: peripheral blood. Receptors were obtained from a woman aged 45-60 years with acute or convalescent COVID-19. Both conserved end residues are part of each CDR3. D genes are given only for firm matches. A row's size may be missing; if present it is once, few, many or a size class.

clone_size	d_call	v_call	cdr3_length	j_call	cdr3_aa	cdr3_nt
once	NA	TRBV18	15	TRBJ2-7	CASSSGMDLSYEQYF	TGTGCCAGCTCGTCAGGCATGGACTTATCCTACGAGCAGTACTTC
NA	TRBD1	TRBV19	14	TRBJ2-2	CASSTGQGAGELFF	TGTGCCAGTAGTACGGGACAGGGCGCCGGGGAGCTGTTTTTT
NA	TRBD1	TRBV5-8	13	TRBJ1-4	CASSETGEEKLFF	TGTGCCAGCAGCGAGACAGGGGAGGAAAAACTGTTTTTT
once	NA	TRBV3-1/TRBV3-2	14	TRBJ1-2	CASSPAGQTYGYTF	TGTGCCAGCAGCCCCGCCGGACAGACCTATGGCTACACCTTC
once	NA	TRBV29-1	11	TRBJ1-2	CSVVGAVGYTF	TGCAGCGTCGTTGGGGCCGTTGGCTACACCTTC
NA	NA	TRBV19	13	TRBJ2-3	CASSTRPRDTQYF	TGTGCCAGTAGTACTAGACCCCGAGATACGCAGTATTTT
once	NA	TRBV18	14	TRBJ1-2	CASSRPGEYYGYTF	TGTGCCAGCTCACGGCCAGGGGAGTACTATGGCTACACCTTC
NA	NA	TRBV7-9	14	TRBJ1-4	CASSQEGTGSKLFF	TGTGCCAGCAGCCAAGAGGGCACAGGGTCAAAACTGTTTTTT
NA	NA	TRBV29-1	13	TRBJ1-2	CSVAARANYGYTF	TGCAGCGTTGCTGCGCGCGCTAACTATGGCTACACCTTC
few	NA	TRBV11-3	16	TRBJ2-3	CASSLGDSVSTDTQYF	TGTGCCAGCAGCTTAGGTGATAGCGTAAGCACAGATACGCAGTATTTT
NA	NA	TRBV9	16	TRBJ1-4	CASSGADSSTNEKLFF	TGTGCCAGCAGCGGGGCGGACAGCTCAACTAATGAAAAACTGTTTTTT
NA	NA	TRBV6-5	13	TRBJ1-4	CASKGWEGEKLFF	TGTGCCAGCAAGGGATGGGAGGGGGAAAAACTGTTTTTT
NA	TRBD1	TRBV4-3	15	TRBJ2-7	CASSQERTGTYEQYF	TGCGCCAGCAGCCAAGAACGGACAGGTACCTACGAGCAGTACTTC